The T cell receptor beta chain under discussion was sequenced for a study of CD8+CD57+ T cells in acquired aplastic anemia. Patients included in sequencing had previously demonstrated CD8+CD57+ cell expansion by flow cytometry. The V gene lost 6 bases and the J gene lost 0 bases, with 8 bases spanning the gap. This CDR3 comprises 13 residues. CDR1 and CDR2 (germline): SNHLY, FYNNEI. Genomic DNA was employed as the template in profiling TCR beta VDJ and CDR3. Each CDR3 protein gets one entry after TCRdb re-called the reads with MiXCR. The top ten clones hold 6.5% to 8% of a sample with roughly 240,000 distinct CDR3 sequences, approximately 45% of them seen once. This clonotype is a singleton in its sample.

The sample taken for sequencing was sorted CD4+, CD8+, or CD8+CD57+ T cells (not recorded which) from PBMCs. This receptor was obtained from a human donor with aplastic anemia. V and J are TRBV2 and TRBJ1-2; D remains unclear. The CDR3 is CASSRDANYGYTF. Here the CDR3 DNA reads TGTGCCAGCAGCAGAGACGCTAACTATGGCTACACCTTC. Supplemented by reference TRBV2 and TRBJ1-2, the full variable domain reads EPEVTQTPSHQVTQMGQEVILRCVPISNHLYFYWYRQILGQKVEFLVSFYNNEISEKSEIFDDQFSVERPDGSNFTLKIRSTKLEDSAMYFCASSRDANYGYTFGSGTRLTVV.